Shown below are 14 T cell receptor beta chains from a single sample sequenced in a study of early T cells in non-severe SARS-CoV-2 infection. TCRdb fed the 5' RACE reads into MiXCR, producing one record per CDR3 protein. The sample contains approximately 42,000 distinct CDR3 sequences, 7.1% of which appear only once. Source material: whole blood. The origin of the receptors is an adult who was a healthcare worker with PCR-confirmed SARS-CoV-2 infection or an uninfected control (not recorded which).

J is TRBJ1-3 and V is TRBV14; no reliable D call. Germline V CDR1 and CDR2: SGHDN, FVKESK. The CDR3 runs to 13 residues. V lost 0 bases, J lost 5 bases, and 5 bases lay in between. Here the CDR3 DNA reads TGTGCCAGCAGCCAAGATCTTAGAAACACCATATATTTT. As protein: CASSQDLRNTIYF.

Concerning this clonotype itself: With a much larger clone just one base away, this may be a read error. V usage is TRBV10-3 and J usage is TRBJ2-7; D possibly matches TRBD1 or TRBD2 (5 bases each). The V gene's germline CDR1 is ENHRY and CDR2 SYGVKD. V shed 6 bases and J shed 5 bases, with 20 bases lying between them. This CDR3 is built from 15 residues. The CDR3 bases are TGTGCCATCAGACCAGCTAGAGGGGTCGGCGACGAGCAGTACTTC. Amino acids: CAIRPARGVGDEQYF.

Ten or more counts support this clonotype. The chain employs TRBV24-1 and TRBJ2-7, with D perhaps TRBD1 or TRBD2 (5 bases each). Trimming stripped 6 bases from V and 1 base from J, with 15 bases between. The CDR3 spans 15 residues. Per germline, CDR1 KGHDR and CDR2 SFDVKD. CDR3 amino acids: CATSFWDGPSYEQYF. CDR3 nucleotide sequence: TGTGCCACCAGTTTTTGGGACGGACCTTCCTACGAGCAGTACTTC.

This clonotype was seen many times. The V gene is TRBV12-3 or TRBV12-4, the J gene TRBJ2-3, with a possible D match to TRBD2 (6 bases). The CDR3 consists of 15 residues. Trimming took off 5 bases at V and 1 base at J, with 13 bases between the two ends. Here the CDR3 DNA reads TGTGCCAGCAGTACCCCCCCGGGGGGCACAGATACGCAGTATTTT. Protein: CASSTPPGGTDTQYF.

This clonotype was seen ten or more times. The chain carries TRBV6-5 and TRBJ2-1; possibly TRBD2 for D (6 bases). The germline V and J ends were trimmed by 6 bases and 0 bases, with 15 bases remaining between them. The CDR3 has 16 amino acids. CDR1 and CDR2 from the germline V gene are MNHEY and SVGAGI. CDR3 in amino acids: CASSKPQAGSYNEQFF. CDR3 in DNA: TGTGCCAGCAGCAAACCCCAAGCGGGCTCCTACAATGAGCAGTTCTTC.

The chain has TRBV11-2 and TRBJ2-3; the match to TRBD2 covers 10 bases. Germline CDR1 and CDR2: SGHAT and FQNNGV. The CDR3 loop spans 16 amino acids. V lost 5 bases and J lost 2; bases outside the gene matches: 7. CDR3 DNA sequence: TGTGCCAGCAGCCCCCAAAGCGGGGGGGTCACAGATACGCAGTATTTT. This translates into CASSPQSGGVTDTQYF.

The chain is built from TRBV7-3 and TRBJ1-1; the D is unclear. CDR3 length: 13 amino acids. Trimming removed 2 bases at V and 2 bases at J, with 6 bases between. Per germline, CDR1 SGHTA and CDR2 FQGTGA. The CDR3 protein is CASSLGTNTEAFF. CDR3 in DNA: TGTGCCAGCAGCTTAGGCACTAACACTGAAGCTTTCTTT.

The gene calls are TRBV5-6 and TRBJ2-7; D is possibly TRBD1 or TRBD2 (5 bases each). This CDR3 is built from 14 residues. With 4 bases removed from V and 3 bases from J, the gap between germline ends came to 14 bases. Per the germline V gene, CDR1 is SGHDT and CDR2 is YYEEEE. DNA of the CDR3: TGTGCCAGCAGCCCCGCCGGGGCCGACTACGAGCAGTACTTC. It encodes CASSPAGADYEQYF. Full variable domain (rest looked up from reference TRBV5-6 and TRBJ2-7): DAGVTQSPTHLIKTRGQQVTLRCSPKSGHDTVSWYQQALGQGPQFIFQYYEEEERQRGNFPDRFSGHQFPNYSSELNVNALLLGDSALYLCASSPAGADYEQYFGPGTRLTVT.

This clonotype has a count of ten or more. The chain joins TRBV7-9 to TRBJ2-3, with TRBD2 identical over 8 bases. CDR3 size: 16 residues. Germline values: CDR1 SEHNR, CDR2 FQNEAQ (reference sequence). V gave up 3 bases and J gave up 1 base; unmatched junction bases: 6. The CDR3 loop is CASSLSGSGGTDTQYF. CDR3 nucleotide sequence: TGTGCCAGCAGCTTGAGTGGTAGCGGGGGCACAGATACGCAGTATTTT.

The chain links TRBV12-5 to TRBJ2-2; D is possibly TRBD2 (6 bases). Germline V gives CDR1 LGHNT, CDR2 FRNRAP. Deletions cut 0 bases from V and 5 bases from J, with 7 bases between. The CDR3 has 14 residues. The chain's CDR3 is CASGLVRGTGELFF. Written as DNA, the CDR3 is TGTGCTAGTGGTTTGGTACGGGGGACCGGGGAGCTGTTTTTT.

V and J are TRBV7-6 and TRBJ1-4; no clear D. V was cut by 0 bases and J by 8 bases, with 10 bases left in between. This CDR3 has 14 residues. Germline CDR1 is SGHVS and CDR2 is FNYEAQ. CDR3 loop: CASSLAAGVEKLFF. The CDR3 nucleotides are TGTGCCAGCAGCTTAGCGGCAGGCGTCGAAAAACTGTTTTTT.

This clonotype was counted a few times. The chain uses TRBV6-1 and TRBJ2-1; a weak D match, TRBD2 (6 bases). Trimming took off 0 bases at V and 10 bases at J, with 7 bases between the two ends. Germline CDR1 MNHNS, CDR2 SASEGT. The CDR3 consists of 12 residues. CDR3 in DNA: TGTGCCAGCAGTGAAGCGGAGGGGGAGCAGTTCTTC. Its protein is CASSEAEGEQFF.

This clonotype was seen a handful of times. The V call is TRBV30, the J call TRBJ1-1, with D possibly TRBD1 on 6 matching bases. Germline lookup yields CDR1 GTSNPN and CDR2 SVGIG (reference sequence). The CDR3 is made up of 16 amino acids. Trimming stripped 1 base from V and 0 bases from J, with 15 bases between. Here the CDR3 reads CAWSGEAGAMNTEAFF. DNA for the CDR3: TGTGCCTGGAGTGGTGAGGCAGGGGCTATGAACACTGAAGCTTTCTTT.

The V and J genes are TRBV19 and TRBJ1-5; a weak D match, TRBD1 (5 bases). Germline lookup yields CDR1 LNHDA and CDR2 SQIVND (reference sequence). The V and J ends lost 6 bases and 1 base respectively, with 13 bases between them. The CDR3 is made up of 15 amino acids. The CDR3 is CASRPGLISNQPQHF. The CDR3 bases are TGTGCCAGTAGGCCGGGACTGATAAGCAATCAGCCCCAGCATTTT.